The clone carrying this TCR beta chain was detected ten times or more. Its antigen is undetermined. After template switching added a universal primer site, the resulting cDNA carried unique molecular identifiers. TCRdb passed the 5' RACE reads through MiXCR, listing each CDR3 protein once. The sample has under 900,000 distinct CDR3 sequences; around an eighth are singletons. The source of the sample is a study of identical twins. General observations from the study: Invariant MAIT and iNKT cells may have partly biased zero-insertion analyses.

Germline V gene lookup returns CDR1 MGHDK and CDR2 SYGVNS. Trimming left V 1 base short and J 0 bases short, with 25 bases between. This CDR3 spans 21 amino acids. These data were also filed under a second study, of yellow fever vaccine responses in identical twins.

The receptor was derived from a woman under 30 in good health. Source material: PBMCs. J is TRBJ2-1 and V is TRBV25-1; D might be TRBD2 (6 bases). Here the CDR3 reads CASSESAGTFGVHSSYNEQFF. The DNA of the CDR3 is TGTGCCAGCAGTGAATCCGCGGGGACGTTCGGGGTTCACAGCTCCTACAATGAGCAGTTCTTC.